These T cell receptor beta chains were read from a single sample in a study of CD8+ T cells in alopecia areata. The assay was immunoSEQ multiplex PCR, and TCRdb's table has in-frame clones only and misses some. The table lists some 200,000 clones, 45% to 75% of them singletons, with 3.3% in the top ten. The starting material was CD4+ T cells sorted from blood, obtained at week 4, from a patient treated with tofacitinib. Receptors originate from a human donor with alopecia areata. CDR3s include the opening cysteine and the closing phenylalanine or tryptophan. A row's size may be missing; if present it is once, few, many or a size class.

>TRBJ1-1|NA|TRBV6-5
CASSRDRDTEAFF
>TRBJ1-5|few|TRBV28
CASSLSLNQPQHF
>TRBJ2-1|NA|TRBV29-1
CSVERPLAAPRQFF
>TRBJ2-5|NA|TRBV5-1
CASSSLGGPQETQYF
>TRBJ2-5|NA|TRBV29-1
CSVRQQETQYF
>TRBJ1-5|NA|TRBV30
CAWSVGGGNQPQHF
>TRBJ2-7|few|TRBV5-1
CASSDRQGYEQYF
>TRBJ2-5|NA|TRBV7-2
CASSSGLAGKTQYF
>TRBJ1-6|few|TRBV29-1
CSVGQANSPLHF
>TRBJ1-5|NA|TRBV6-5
CASSYSGADQPQHF
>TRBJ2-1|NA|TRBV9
CASSPGSRLAGEQFF
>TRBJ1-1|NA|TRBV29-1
CSAGTGGSWSTEAFF
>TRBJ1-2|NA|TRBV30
CAWIDPRRGANYGYTF
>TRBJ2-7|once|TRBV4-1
CASSQDGEQYF
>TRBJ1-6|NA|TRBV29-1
CSVRGRQGFNSPLHF
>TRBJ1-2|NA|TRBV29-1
CSVRPGTGAGYGYTF
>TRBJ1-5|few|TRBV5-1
CASRRDNNQPQHF
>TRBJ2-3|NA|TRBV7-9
CASSLGAGGDTQYF
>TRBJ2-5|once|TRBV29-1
CSGSGAVQETQYF
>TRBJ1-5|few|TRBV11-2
CASSRDRVNQPQHF
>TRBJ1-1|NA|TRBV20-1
CSASGRTEAFF
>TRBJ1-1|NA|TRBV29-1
CSARAGERAFF
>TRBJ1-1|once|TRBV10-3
CAISPFATRDTEAFF
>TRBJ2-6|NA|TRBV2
CASRDRQGYGANVLTF
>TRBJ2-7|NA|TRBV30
CAWTGVGPYEQYF
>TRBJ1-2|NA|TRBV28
CASSSPGQNYGYTF
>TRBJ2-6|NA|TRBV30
CAFFPGANVLTF
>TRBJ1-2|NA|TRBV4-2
CASSQGVGGHSLLTF
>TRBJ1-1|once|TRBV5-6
CASRSTWGNTEAFF
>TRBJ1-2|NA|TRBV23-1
CASTKDYGYTF
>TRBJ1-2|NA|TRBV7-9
CASTRAGTGGYTF
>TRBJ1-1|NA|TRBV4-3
CASSQDLTWTVRAFF
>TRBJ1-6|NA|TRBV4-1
CASSQEPQPFHSPLHF
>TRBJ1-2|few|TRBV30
CAWEIGGGYTF
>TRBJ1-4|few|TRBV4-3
CASSRQKSGEKLFF
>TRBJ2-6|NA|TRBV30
CAWSVVSVSGANVLTF
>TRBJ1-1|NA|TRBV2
CASSEPGQMNTEAFF
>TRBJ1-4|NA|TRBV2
CASSRDSLGDEKLFF
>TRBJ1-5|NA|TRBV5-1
CASSLGVPSNQPQHF
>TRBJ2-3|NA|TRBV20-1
CSARNERAQYF
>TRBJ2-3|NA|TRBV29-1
CSVERDPNTQYF
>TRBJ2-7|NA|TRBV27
CATSKGQFYEQYF
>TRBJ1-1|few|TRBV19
CASSAQGGTEAFF
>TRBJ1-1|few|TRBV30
CAGGGEGGVTEAFF
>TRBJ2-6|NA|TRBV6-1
CAREQGRVRANVLTF
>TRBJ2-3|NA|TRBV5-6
CASSLRLAGVKDTQYF
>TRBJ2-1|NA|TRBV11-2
CASSLTNTGEQFF
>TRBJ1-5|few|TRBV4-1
CASSRGDPPQHF
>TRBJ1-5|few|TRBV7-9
CASSLVLGQGSNQPQHF
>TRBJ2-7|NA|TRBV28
CASSLLLGKEEQYF
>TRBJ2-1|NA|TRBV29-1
CSVTPNNNEQFF
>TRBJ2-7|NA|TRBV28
CASSLGDRTWGEQYF